Each of the 2 T cell receptor beta chains below was sequenced from the same sample in a study of Ad26.COV2.S vaccination and SARS-CoV-2 variants. Treatment: over 15 received Ad26.COV2.S at low or high dose, single or two shots; 5 received placebo; per-sample allocation not given. After the first vaccine or placebo injection, samples were drawn on day 63. Sequencing was performed with immunoSEQ multiplex PCR; in TCRdb, only in-frame clones are kept and a portion is missing. The sample holds 350,000 to 450,000 clones, more than 75% seen once. Sequenced here: peripheral blood, sampled in a trial of Ad26.COV2.S vaccine versus placebo. These receptors originate from a person aged 18 to 65 who received the Ad26.COV2.S COVID-19 vaccine or a placebo.

This clone has just one count. The chain couples TRBV12-3 or TRBV12-4 to TRBJ2-5, with 7 positions matching TRBD2. CDR3 length: 13 amino acids. J gave up 5 bases and V 3 bases, and 3 bases lay outside the gene matches. CDR3 in amino acids: CASSFDGGETQYF. CDR3 DNA: TGTGCCAGCAGTTTCGACGGGGGGGAGACCCAGTACTTC.

V usage is TRBV11-2 and J usage is TRBJ2-1; 14 nucleotides agree with TRBD2. The germline CDR1 and CDR2 sequences are SGHAT and FQNNGV. This CDR3 comprises 16 residues. V shed 5 bases and J 6 bases; nucleotides not matched to a gene: 6. The CDR3 DNA follows: TGTGCCAGCAGCCCAGCCGGGACTAGCGGGGGCAATGAGCAGTTCTTC. Translating it yields CASSPAGTSGGNEQFF. Variable domain in full (rest from reference TRBV11-2 and TRBJ2-1): EAGVAQSPRYKIIEKRQSVAFWCNPISGHATLYWYQQILGQGPKLLIQFQNNGVVDDSQLPKDRFSAERLKGVDSTLKIQPAKLEDSAVYLCASSPAGTSGGNEQFFGPGTRLTVL.